A selection of T cell receptor beta chains follows, all from one sample in a study of beta chain features in type 1 diabetes. TCRdb keeps only in-frame clones here, not all; method: immunoSEQ multiplex PCR. The data contain more than 300,000 clones, roughly 16% of them singletons. Material for sequencing was naive CD4+ T cells from blood. All receptors come from a woman aged 18-29 years in good health. The CDR3 runs from the conserved cysteine through the conserved F or W. Each record gives: J gene, D gene, clone size, V gene, CDR3 protein, CDR3 DNA. D genes are given only for firm matches. The size field is filled for only some rows; it gives once, few, many or a size class.

TRBJ2-1,TRBD2,few,TRBV7-9,CASSLPGLAVYNEQFF,TGTGCCAGCAGCCTCCCGGGACTAGCGGTCTACAATGAGCAGTTCTTC
TRBJ2-1,TRBD1,few,TRBV6-6,CASSSTGNNEQFF,TGTGCCAGCAGTTCGACAGGGAACAATGAGCAGTTCTTC
TRBJ2-7,NA,NA,TRBV11-2,CASSLDGRKGSYSYEQYF,TGTGCCAGCAGCTTAGACGGGAGAAAGGGTAGTTATTCCTACGAGCAGTACTTC
TRBJ1-2,TRBD1,NA,TRBV5-1,CASSLAGTALESYTF,TGCGCCAGCAGCTTAGCCGGGACAGCTCTCGAGAGCTACACCTTC
TRBJ2-1,TRBD1,NA,TRBV15,CATSSGSTGNEQFF,TGTGCCACCAGCAGTGGGTCGACAGGGAATGAGCAGTTCTTC
TRBJ2-5,NA,NA,TRBV28,CASSFRGSPPETQYF,TGTGCCAGCAGTTTTCGAGGTAGTCCCCCAGAGACCCAGTACTTC
TRBJ2-3,NA,NA,TRBV29-1,CSVYRGGDTQYF,TGCAGCGTTTACAGGGGAGGAGATACGCAGTATTTT
TRBJ2-7,TRBD2,NA,TRBV7-2,CASSTSSGRPLGEQYF,TGTGCCAGCAGCACCTCTAGCGGGAGGCCTTTGGGGGAGCAGTACTTC
TRBJ2-5,TRBD2,few,TRBV15,CATSREPAGGLKTQYF,TGTGCCACCAGCAGAGAACCAGCGGGAGGGCTCAAGACCCAGTACTTC
TRBJ2-7,TRBD1,NA,TRBV28,CASNTGGESYEQYF,TGTGCCAGCAATACAGGGGGCGAAAGCTACGAGCAGTACTTC
TRBJ1-3,TRBD1,few,TRBV30,CASTTGASGNTIYF,TGTGCCTCCACGACAGGGGCCTCTGGAAACACCATATATTTT
TRBJ2-7,NA,NA,TRBV16,CASSLASRGSYEQYF,TGTGCCAGCAGCCTAGCAAGTAGGGGCTCCTACGAGCAGTACTTC
TRBJ1-1,TRBD1,few,TRBV27,CASSWTMTGAMEAFF,TGTGCCAGCAGTTGGACAATGACAGGGGCAATGGAAGCTTTCTTT
TRBJ2-5,NA,NA,TRBV29-1,CSVESGPETQYF,TGCAGCGTTGAGTCTGGCCCAGAGACCCAGTACTTC
TRBJ2-1,NA,NA,TRBV11-1,CASSLDLGDEQFF,TGTGCCAGCAGCTTAGATCTAGGTGATGAGCAGTTCTTC
TRBJ2-1,TRBD2,once,TRBV11-3,CASSLRLAGYNEQFF,TGTGCCAGCAGCTTACGGCTAGCGGGGTACAATGAGCAGTTCTTC
TRBJ2-1,TRBD1,NA,TRBV7-9,CASSLHDRGPYNEQFF,TGTGCCAGCAGCCTCCACGACAGGGGGCCCTACAATGAGCAGTTCTTC
TRBJ2-7,TRBD1,once,TRBV28,CASSTYDRAPYEQYF,TGTGCCAGCAGTACCTACGACAGGGCACCCTACGAGCAGTACTTC
TRBJ1-1,TRBD1,NA,TRBV2,CASSHDQGARTRTEAFF,TGTGCCAGCAGTCATGATCAGGGGGCAAGGACTAGGACTGAAGCTTTCTTT
TRBJ2-1,NA,NA,TRBV21-1,CASSNWGDSYNEQFF,TGTGCCAGCAGCAATTGGGGGGACTCCTACAATGAGCAGTTCTTC
TRBJ2-2,TRBD2,few,TRBV9,CASSVVGLAAGELFF,TGTGCCAGCAGCGTAGTGGGTCTAGCGGCCGGGGAGCTGTTTTTT
TRBJ1-5,TRBD1,NA,TRBV4-2,CASSPIQGGSNQPQHF,TGTGCCAGCAGCCCTATACAGGGGGGGAGCAATCAGCCCCAGCATTTT
TRBJ2-1,TRBD2,few,TRBV29-1,CSVVWLAGAPTLNNEQFF,TGCAGCGTTGTGTGGCTAGCGGGAGCCCCTACCCTAAACAATGAGCAGTTCTTC
TRBJ2-5,NA,few,TRBV30,CAWSVLETQYF,TGTGCCTGGAGTGTCCTCGAGACCCAGTACTTC
TRBJ1-1,NA,few,TRBV30,CAWSVFQGLNTEAFF,TGTGCCTGGAGTGTGTTTCAGGGTCTGAACACTGAAGCTTTCTTT
TRBJ2-3,NA,few,TRBV28,CASSLSLPDTQYF,TGTGCCAGCAGTTTATCACTTCCAGATACGCAGTATTTT
TRBJ2-5,TRBD2,NA,TRBV5-5,CASSPVATSGSQETQYF,TGTGCCAGCAGCCCCGTAGCTACTAGCGGATCCCAAGAGACCCAGTACTTC
TRBJ2-7,TRBD2,NA,TRBV9,CASSARTGSGGYEQYF,TGTGCCAGCAGCGCCCGAACAGGTTCGGGGGGTTACGAGCAGTACTTC
TRBJ2-7,TRBD2,NA,TRBV4-2,CASSRDPGLAGISYEQYF,TGTGCCAGCAGCCGAGACCCTGGACTAGCGGGAATATCCTACGAGCAGTACTTC
TRBJ1-1,NA,NA,TRBV29-1,CSVGGRRMNTEAFF,TGCAGCGTGGGGGGGAGACGTATGAACACTGAAGCTTTCTTT